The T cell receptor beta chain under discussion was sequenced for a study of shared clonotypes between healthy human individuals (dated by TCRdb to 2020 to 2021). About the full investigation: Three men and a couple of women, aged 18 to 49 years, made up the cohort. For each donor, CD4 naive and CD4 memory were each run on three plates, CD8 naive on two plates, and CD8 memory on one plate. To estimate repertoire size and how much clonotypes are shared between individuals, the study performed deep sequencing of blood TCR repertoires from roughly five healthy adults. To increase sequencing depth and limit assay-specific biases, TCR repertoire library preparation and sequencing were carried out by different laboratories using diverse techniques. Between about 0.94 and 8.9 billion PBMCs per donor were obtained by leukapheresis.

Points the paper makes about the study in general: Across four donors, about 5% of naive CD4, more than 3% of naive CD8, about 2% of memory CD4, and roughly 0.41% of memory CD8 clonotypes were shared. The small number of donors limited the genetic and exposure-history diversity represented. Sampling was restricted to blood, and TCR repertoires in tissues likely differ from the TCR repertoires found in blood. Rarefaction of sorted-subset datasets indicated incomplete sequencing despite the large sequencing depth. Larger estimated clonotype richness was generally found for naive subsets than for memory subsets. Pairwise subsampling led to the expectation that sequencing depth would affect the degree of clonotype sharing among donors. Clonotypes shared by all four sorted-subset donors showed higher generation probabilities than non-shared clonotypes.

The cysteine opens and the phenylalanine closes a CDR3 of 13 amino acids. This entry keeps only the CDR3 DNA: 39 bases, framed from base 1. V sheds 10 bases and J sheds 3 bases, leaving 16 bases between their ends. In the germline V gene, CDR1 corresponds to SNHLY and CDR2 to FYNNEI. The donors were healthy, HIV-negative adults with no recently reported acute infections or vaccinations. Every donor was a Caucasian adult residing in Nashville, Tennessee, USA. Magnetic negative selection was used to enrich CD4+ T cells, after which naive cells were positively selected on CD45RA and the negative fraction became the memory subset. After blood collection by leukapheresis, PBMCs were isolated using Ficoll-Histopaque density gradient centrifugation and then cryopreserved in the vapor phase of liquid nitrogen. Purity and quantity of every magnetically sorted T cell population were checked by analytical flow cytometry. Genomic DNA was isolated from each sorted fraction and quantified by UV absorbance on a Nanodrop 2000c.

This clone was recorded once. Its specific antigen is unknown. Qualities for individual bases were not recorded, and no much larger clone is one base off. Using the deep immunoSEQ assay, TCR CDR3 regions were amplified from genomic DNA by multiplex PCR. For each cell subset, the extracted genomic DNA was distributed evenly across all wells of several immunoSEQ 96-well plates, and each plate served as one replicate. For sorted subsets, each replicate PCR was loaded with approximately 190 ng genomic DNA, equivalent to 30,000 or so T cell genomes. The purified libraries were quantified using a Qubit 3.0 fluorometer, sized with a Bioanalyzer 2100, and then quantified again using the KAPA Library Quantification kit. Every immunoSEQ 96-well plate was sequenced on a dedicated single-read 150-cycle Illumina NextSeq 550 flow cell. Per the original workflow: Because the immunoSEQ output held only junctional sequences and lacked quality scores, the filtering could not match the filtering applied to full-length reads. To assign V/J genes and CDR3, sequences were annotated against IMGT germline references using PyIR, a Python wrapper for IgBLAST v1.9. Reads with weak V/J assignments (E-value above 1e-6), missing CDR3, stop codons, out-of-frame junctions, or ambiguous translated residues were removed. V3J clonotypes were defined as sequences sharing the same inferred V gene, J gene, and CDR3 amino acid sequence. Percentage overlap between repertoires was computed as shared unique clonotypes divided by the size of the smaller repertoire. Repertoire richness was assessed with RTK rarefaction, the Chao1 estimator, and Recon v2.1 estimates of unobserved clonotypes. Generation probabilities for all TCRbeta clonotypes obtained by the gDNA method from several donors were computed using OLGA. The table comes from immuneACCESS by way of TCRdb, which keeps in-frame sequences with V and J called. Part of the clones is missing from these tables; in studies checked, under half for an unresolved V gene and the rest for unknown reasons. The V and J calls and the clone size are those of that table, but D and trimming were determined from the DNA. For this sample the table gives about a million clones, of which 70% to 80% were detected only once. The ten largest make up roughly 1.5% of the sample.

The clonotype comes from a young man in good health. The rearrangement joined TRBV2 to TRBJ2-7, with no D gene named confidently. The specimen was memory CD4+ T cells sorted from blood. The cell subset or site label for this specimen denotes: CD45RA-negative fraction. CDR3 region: CATNQEKGYEQYF. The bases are TGTGCCACCAACCAGGAAAAGGGCTACGAGCAGTACTTC. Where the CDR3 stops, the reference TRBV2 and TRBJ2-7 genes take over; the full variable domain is EPEVTQTPSHQVTQMGQEVILRCVPISNHLYFYWYRQILGQKVEFLVSFYNNEISEKSEIFDDQFSVERPDGSNFTLKIRSTKLEDSAMYFCATNQEKGYEQYFGPGTRLTVT.